The 17 T cell receptor beta chains below come from one sample, sequenced in a study of blood T cell repertoires in COVID-19. Measured with immunoSEQ multiplex PCR; TCRdb has only the in-frame clones, and not every one. The top ten clones hold approximately 7.3% of a sample with 220,000 or so clones, 84% of them seen once. Source material: PBMCs or T cells enriched from blood (not recorded which). These receptors came from a woman aged 40 to 50 who had recovered from COVID-19.

The V gene is TRBV7-3, the J gene TRBJ2-1; possible D gene TRBD1, 5 bases. The CDR3 totals 13 residues. The germline CDR1 and CDR2 sequences are SGHTA and FQGTGA. The ends were cut back, 5 bases at V and 6 bases at J, with 11 bases in the middle. DNA of the CDR3: TGTGCCAGCAGCACTGGAAGGGGCAATGAGCAGTTCTTC. Its translation is CASSTGRGNEQFF. The full variable domain, with the rest looked up from reference TRBV7-3 and TRBJ2-1, is GAGVSQTPSNKVTEKGKYVELRCDPISGHTALYWYRQSLGQGPEFLIYFQGTGAADDSGLPNDRFFAVRPEGSVSTLKIQRTERGDSAVYLCASSTGRGNEQFFGPGTRLTVL.

J is TRBJ1-2 and V is TRBV3-1 (or the pseudogene TRBV3-2); TRBD1 aligns across 7 bases. This CDR3 is built from 15 residues. CDR1 is LGHDT, CDR2 YNNKEL, per germline (reference sequence). Trimming at V came to 2 bases and at J to 4 bases, leaving 7 bases not matched to a gene. The CDR3 loop is CASSQIEGAGYGYTF. In nucleotides, the CDR3 is TGTGCCAGCAGCCAAATCGAGGGGGCTGGCTATGGCTACACCTTC.

This clone was seen once. The chain has TRBV4-3 and TRBJ2-3; the match to TRBD2 covers 12 bases. Germline V gene data show CDR1 as LGHNA and CDR2 as YSLEER. The CDR3 extends over 16 amino acids. V was clipped by 0 bases and J by 5 bases; unmatched bases: 3. The DNA for the CDR3 is TGCGCCAGCAGCCAAGACCTGGGACTAGCGGGAGATACGCAGTATTTT. Translation gives CASSQDLGLAGDTQYF.

The CDR3 spells CASSSPTGGGGETQYF. CDR3 bases: TGTGCCAGCAGCTCCCCGACAGGGGGAGGTGGAGAGACCCAGTACTTC. V and J are TRBV11-1 and TRBJ2-5; 9 bases map to TRBD1. This CDR3 contains 16 residues. Germline assignment: CDR1 SGHAT and CDR2 FQDESV (reference sequence). J gave up 4 bases and V 4 bases, and 10 bases lay outside the gene matches.

The J gene is TRBJ2-3, the V gene TRBV7-2; possible D gene TRBD2, 5 bases. Germline CDR1 is SGHTA and CDR2 is FQGNSA. V dropped 3 bases and J dropped 4 bases, with 11 bases sitting between them. This CDR3 is built from 14 residues. The CDR3, as DNA: TGTGCCAGCAGCTTCGGGGTGTTAGCAGATACGCAGTATTTT. Protein product: CASSFGVLADTQYF.

The chain uses TRBV11-2 and TRBJ2-7; D uncertain. The V end was cut by 5 bases, the J end by 6 bases, with 11 bases between. Germline lookup yields CDR1 SGHAT and CDR2 FQNNGV. The CDR3 is 12 amino acids. CDR3 coding DNA: TGTGCCAGCAGCATCGGGTACGGCGAGCAGTACGTC. It is translated as CASSIGYGEQYV.

This chain uses TRBV28 with TRBJ1-5; D not certain. CDR1 and CDR2 (germline): MDHEN, SYDVKM. The CDR3 extends over 14 amino acids. The ends were cut back, 5 bases at V and 2 bases at J, with 10 bases in the middle. The CDR3 protein is CASSPFVGNQPQHF. The CDR3 DNA reads TGTGCCAGCAGTCCCTTCGTAGGCAATCAGCCCCAGCATTTT.

The chain links TRBV28 to TRBJ1-5; TRBD1 might be the D (5 bases). Between the trimmed V and J ends, which lost 4 bases and 4 bases, there was a span of 17 bases. The CDR3 extends over 16 amino acids. The germline CDR1 and CDR2 sequences are MDHEN and SYDVKM. The CDR3 DNA sequence: TGTGCCAGCAGTTCGACCTCAGGGTGGAAAAATCAGCCCCAGCATTTT. It codes for CASSSTSGWKNQPQHF.

The rearrangement links TRBV24-1 to TRBJ2-3, with TRBD2 matching 12 bases. Losses at the gene ends were 3 bases for V and 8 bases for J; bases not matched to a gene: 5. Looked up from germline, CDR1 is KGHDR and CDR2 is SFDVKD. The CDR3 extends over 15 amino acids. The CDR3 loop reads CATSDTRLAGVTQYF. CDR3 nucleotides: TGTGCCACCAGTGATACCAGACTAGCGGGAGTTACGCAGTATTTT.

The chain has TRBV29-1 and TRBJ1-2, with D unclear. Germline lookup yields CDR1 SQVTM and CDR2 ANQGSEA. This CDR3 is built from 14 residues. Trimming shortened V by 3 bases and J by 5 bases, and 16 bases separated the two germline ends. CDR3: CSVDGQVEKYGYTF. CDR3 nucleotide sequence: TGCAGCGTTGATGGGCAGGTAGAGAAGTATGGCTACACCTTC.

The rearrangement joins TRBV28 to TRBJ2-5; 9 nucleotides line up with TRBD2. V trimming: 2 bases; J trimming: 5 bases; junction bases outside the gene matches: 6. CDR1 is MDHEN, CDR2 SYDVKM, per germline. This CDR3 is built from 15 residues. The CDR3 region is CASSLVTSGQETQYF. Written as DNA, the CDR3 is TGTGCCAGCAGTTTAGTTACTAGCGGGCAGGAGACCCAGTACTTC.

This chain connects TRBV19 to TRBJ2-1; 7 nucleotides line up with TRBD2. Germline assignment: CDR1 LNHDA and CDR2 SQIVND (reference sequence). Germline trimming cut 5 bases from V and 4 bases from J; bases unmatched to any gene: 17. The CDR3 has 18 amino acids. The CDR3 DNA sequence: TGTGCCAGTAGTTGGCCTCACCTGGCTAGCGGAGAATACAATGAGCAGTTCTTC. Translation: CASSWPHLASGEYNEQFF.

The chain couples TRBV19 to TRBJ1-1; no clear D. The CDR3 extends over 14 amino acids. Germline-derived CDR1 and CDR2 are LNHDA and SQIVND (reference sequence). V lost 5 bases, J lost 1 base, and 11 bases lay in between. This chain's CDR3 is CASSRGRTNTEAFF. The DNA for the CDR3 is TGTGCCAGTAGTCGGGGAAGGACGAACACTGAAGCTTTCTTT.

Only a few counts were recorded for this clone. The gene calls are TRBV11-2 and TRBJ1-1; 9 nucleotides align to TRBD1. This CDR3 has 16 residues. The J segment lost 3 bases and the V segment lost 6 bases, leaving 11 bases of the junction unmatched. Germline V lookup: CDR1 SGHAT, CDR2 FQNNGV. The CDR3 coding sequence is TGTGCCAGCAGACAAAATTTGGACAGGGGTGACACTGAAGCTTTCTTT. Residues: CASRQNLDRGDTEAFF.

The CDR3 protein is CSASPPSGALNTGELFF. As DNA, the CDR3 is TGCAGTGCTAGTCCCCCTAGCGGAGCCTTGAACACCGGGGAGCTGTTTTTT. The V call is TRBV20-1, the J call TRBJ2-2; TRBD2 matches at 7 bases. Looked up from germline, CDR1 is DFQATT and CDR2 is SNEGSKA (reference sequence). This CDR3 region has 17 residues. Trimming cost V 3 bases and J 1 base; bases outside gene matches: 11.

The sample holds a few counts of this clone. This chain joins TRBV30 and TRBJ1-5; the match to TRBD1 covers 8 bases. After removal of 2 bases from V and 5 bases from J, the junction contained 8 bases not matched to a gene. Germline assignment: CDR1 GTSNPN and CDR2 SVGIG (reference sequence). This CDR3 comprises 15 residues. DNA of the CDR3: TGTGCCTGGAGTCTCAGGACAGGGAACGATCAGCCCCAGCATTTT. As protein: CAWSLRTGNDQPQHF.

The V and J genes are TRBV7-2 and TRBJ2-7; 12 nucleotides align to TRBD2. The germline CDR1 and CDR2 sequences are SGHTA and FQGNSA. CDR3 size: 15 residues. V dropped 5 bases and J dropped 2; count of bases not matched to a gene: 4. The CDR3 DNA follows: TGTGCCAGCAGCATAAGGACTAGCGGGACCTACGAGCAGTACTTC. Protein product: CASSIRTSGTYEQYF.